A single sample is the source of the 19 T cell receptor beta chains below, sequenced in a study of blood T cell repertoires in COVID-19. Assay used: immunoSEQ multiplex PCR; TCRdb lists only in-frame clones, some missing. The table lists about 190,000 clones, about 81% of them singletons. The sequenced material came from PBMCs or T cells enriched from blood (not recorded which). These receptors all come from a woman aged 25 to 39 who had recovered from COVID-19.

The chain recombines TRBV19 with TRBJ1-1, with D tentatively TRBD1 (6 bases). Germline V gene data show CDR1 as LNHDA and CDR2 as SQIVND (reference sequence). The V end was cut by 8 bases, the J end by 2 bases, with 21 bases between. This CDR3 has 16 residues. The DNA for the CDR3 is TGTGCCAGTGGAACCTCACAGGGACAAATCAACACTGAAGCTTTCTTT. As protein: CASGTSQGQINTEAFF.

The table lists this clone with a few counts. The J gene is TRBJ1-5, the V gene TRBV6-5; 7 positions match TRBD1. CDR3 size: 14 residues. Germline CDR1 reads MNHEY; CDR2 reads SVGAGI. V was pared by 10 bases and J by 1 base, with 7 bases of the junction left unmatched. CDR3 amino acids: CATQEGASNQPQHF. The DNA of the CDR3 is TGTGCCACTCAAGAGGGGGCGAGCAATCAGCCCCAGCATTTT.

CDR3 sequence reads: CASSFLTSGSSYEQYF. CDR3 coding DNA: TGTGCCAGCAGCTTCCTGACCAGCGGGAGCTCCTACGAGCAGTACTTC. The chain uses TRBV11-2 and TRBJ2-7; 8 bases match TRBD2. With V trimmed by 3 bases and J by 0 bases, 7 bases remained unmatched. Germline assignment: CDR1 SGHAT and CDR2 FQNNGV. The CDR3 has 16 residues.

In its sample, this clone was seen once. CDR3 sequence (DNA): TGCAGCGTTGGGACAGCGACTAATTCACCCCTCCACTTT. Translating it yields CSVGTATNSPLHF. The V and J genes are TRBV29-1 and TRBJ1-6; tentative D call: TRBD1 (6 bases). V lost 4 bases to trimming and J lost 6 bases, with 10 bases between them. Germline CDR1 and CDR2: SQVTM and ANQGSEA. The CDR3 runs to 13 residues.

J is TRBJ1-1 and V is TRBV5-1, with 7 nucleotides matching TRBD1. Germline trimming cut 6 bases from V and 8 bases from J; bases unmatched to any gene: 4. This CDR3 contains 11 residues. Germline values: CDR1 SGHRS, CDR2 YFSETQ. The CDR3 sequence is CASTRGAEAFF. The CDR3, as DNA: TGCGCCAGCACCAGGGGGGCGGAAGCTTTCTTT.

This chain uses TRBV28 with TRBJ2-3; 7 bases are shared with TRBD1. This CDR3 region has 16 residues. Per germline, CDR1 MDHEN and CDR2 SYDVKM. Trimming took 6 bases from V and 1 from J; bases not matched to a gene: 10. This chain's CDR3 is CASSPTGFEGTDTQYF. CDR3 sequence (DNA): TGTGCCAGCAGCCCGACAGGGTTTGAGGGCACAGATACGCAGTATTTT.

The CDR3 loop is CASSITGTGGEKLFF. DNA of the CDR3: TGTGCCAGCAGTATTACCGGGACAGGGGGTGAAAAACTGTTTTTT. The chain uses TRBV28 and TRBJ1-4; TRBD1 matches at 11 bases. The trim removed 5 bases at V and 7 bases at J, leaving 6 bases unmatched. CDR3 length: 15 residues. CDR1 is MDHEN and CDR2 is SYDVKM in the germline V gene.

The rearrangement joins TRBV4-1 to TRBJ2-1, with 10 bases matching TRBD2. This CDR3 has 17 amino acids. Losses at the gene ends were 0 bases for V and 7 bases for J; bases not matched to a gene: 9. The germline gives CDR1 MGHRA, CDR2 YSYEKL. The CDR3 is CASSQEAPGLAWNEQFF. DNA of the CDR3: TGCGCCAGCAGCCAAGAAGCTCCGGGACTAGCGTGGAATGAGCAGTTCTTC.

The genes are TRBV29-1 and TRBJ2-1, with TRBD2 identical over 16 bases. The CDR3 covers 16 residues. Trimming took 4 bases from V and 5 from J; bases not matched to a gene: 5. Germline V gives CDR1 SQVTM, CDR2 ANQGSEA. The CDR3 loop is CSVGGTSGRENNEQFF. The CDR3, as DNA: TGCAGCGTTGGGGGGACTAGCGGGAGGGAAAACAATGAGCAGTTCTTC.

V usage is TRBV3-1 (or the pseudogene TRBV3-2) and J usage is TRBJ2-3, with 8 bases lining up with TRBD2. Trimming removed 4 bases from V and 5 bases from J; junction bases left unmatched: 5. The germline gives CDR1 LGHDT, CDR2 YNNKEL (reference sequence). CDR3 length equals 14 residues. CDR3 region: CASSLRTSRDTQYF. In nucleotides, the CDR3 is TGTGCCAGCAGCCTAAGGACTAGCCGAGATACGCAGTATTTT.

This clone was detected many times. V is TRBV27 and J is TRBJ2-1, with 10 bases aligning to TRBD1. Germline trimming cut 8 bases from V and 8 bases from J; bases unmatched to any gene: 9. The CDR3 sequence is 14 residues long. Germline CDR1 MNHEY, CDR2 SMNVEV (reference sequence). The CDR3 nucleotides are TGTGCCAGCCGGGGACAGGGGTTGGTCGATGAGCAGTTCTTC. It yields the protein CASRGQGLVDEQFF.

The chain uses TRBV28 and TRBJ2-5, with 8 bases that match TRBD2. V lost 8 bases and J lost 2; bases outside the gene matches: 7. The CDR3 covers 14 residues. Germline CDR1 and CDR2: MDHEN and SYDVKM. The CDR3 DNA reads TGTGCCAGCCGTCCGGGGGGGGCTCAAGAGACCCAGTACTTC. This codes for CASRPGGAQETQYF.

The gene calls are TRBV6-5 and TRBJ1-2; D is possibly TRBD1 (6 bases). Germline V gene data show CDR1 as MNHEY and CDR2 as SVGAGI. Trimming removed 6 bases from V and 7 bases from J, with 15 bases in between. CDR3 size: 13 residues. CDR3 coding DNA: TGTGCCAGCAGGTTCGACAGGCTAGGTGGCTACACCTTC. This gives the protein CASRFDRLGGYTF.

This chain connects TRBV5-1 to TRBJ1-6; D unclear. The V gene lost 5 bases and the J gene lost 8 bases, with 14 bases spanning the gap. This CDR3 region has 14 residues. Germline V lookup: CDR1 SGHRS, CDR2 YFSETQ. CDR3 sequence: CASSNPISDSPLHF. CDR3 sequence (DNA): TGCGCCAGCAGTAACCCAATATCGGATTCACCCCTCCACTTT.

The CDR3 DNA sequence: TGTGCCAGCAGTTACGGACAAGGGGGGGGGAACACTGAAGCTTTCTTT. It encodes CASSYGQGGGNTEAFF. The genes are TRBV6-6 and TRBJ1-1, with D perhaps matching TRBD1 (6 bases). Trimming took off 2 bases at V and 1 base at J, with 14 bases between the two ends. Germline V gene data show CDR1 as MNHNY and CDR2 as SVGAGI (reference sequence). This CDR3 has 16 amino acids.

The chain's CDR3 is CASSQLELAAAYSTDTQYF. The CDR3 nucleotides read TGTGCCAGCAGCCAACTGGAACTAGCAGCCGCCTACTCCACAGATACGCAGTATTTT. This chain links TRBV3-1 (or the pseudogene TRBV3-2) with TRBJ2-3; D perhaps matches TRBD2 (6 bases). The CDR3 has 19 residues. Germline CDR1 reads LGHDT; CDR2 reads YNNKEL (reference sequence). V shed 2 bases and J shed 2 bases, with 23 bases lying between them.

The chain links TRBV5-5 to TRBJ2-5; D remains ambiguous. Deletions cut 3 bases from V and 2 bases from J, with 11 bases between. The CDR3 has 14 amino acids. In germline, CDR1 is SGHKS, CDR2 YYEKEE (reference sequence). CDR3 amino acids: CASSSLTWQETQYF. The CDR3 bases are TGTGCCAGCAGCTCCCTGACATGGCAAGAGACCCAGTACTTC.

In regard to this clone: The junction departs from the called germline gene at one end, perhaps through a read error. This chain connects TRBV11-3 to TRBJ2-1; 9 bases match TRBD1. This CDR3 region has 16 residues. Germline assignment: CDR1 SGHNT and CDR2 YENEEA. In DNA form, the CDR3 reads TGTGCCAGCAGCCCGCTGGTGGGACAGGGTGGCAATAAGCAGTTCTTC. Its translation is CASSPLVGQGGNKQFF.

The rearrangement uses TRBV5-6 and TRBJ1-5; no clear D gene. Germline values: CDR1 SGHDT, CDR2 YYEEEE. This CDR3 is built from 14 residues. Between the trimmed V and J ends, which lost 6 bases and 2 bases, there was a span of 12 bases. CDR3 sequence: CASTRGSGNQPQHF. Here the CDR3 DNA reads TGTGCCAGCACCCGTGGTAGCGGCAATCAGCCCCAGCATTTT.